This TCR beta chain appears in the sequencing data of a study of neurological immune-mediated disorders. Stored at -80 C, 2 million PBMCs were the source of the unsorted libraries. Whole-study findings and limits: Private repertoires in all groups were suggested by the absence of shared CDR3 amino acid sequences among expanded clones across subjects.

Ten or more counts support this clonotype. Its antigen remains unidentified. By 5'RACE with 10-nucleotide random UMIs, the cDNA was made. One entry per CDR3 protein results from TCRdb running MiXCR on the 5' RACE reads. The table has 25,000 to 30,000 distinct CDR3 sequences, under 8% seen once. Losses at the gene ends were 4 bases for V and 2 bases for J; bases not matched to a gene: 12. CDR3 length: 19 amino acids. Germline V gene lookup returns CDR1 MDHEN and CDR2 SYDVKM. The rearrangement uses TRBV28 and TRBJ2-3, with 13 bases that match TRBD2. The sequence came from a woman aged 45 to 65 in good health. What was sequenced was PBMCs. CDR3 residues: CASSSMPGTSGKFTDTQYF. The CDR3, as DNA: TGTGCCAGCAGTTCTATGCCCGGGACTAGCGGGAAATTCACAGATACGCAGTATTTT.